The rows below give T cell receptor beta chains drawn from one sample of a study of early T cells in non-severe SARS-CoV-2 infection. MiXCR was run by TCRdb on the 5' RACE reads, yielding one entry per CDR3 protein. This table holds 55,000 or so distinct CDR3 sequences, about 12% found once. Sequenced: whole blood. These receptors all come from an adult who was a healthcare worker with PCR-confirmed SARS-CoV-2 infection or an uninfected control (not recorded which). Both conserved end residues are part of each CDR3. Each record gives: V gene, CDR3 protein.

v_gene: TRBV7-8
CDR3aa: CASSFLPQGNTEAFF

v_gene: TRBV30
CDR3aa: CAWSGGQARGEQYF

v_gene: TRBV10-3
CDR3aa: CAISVSMNTEAFF

v_gene: TRBV9
CDR3aa: CASSWDRSSYEQYF

v_gene: TRBV6-5
CDR3aa: CASRGPSIITSTDTQYF

v_gene: TRBV7-2
CDR3aa: CASSLVAGLDEQYF

v_gene: TRBV27
CDR3aa: CASSPGRLYEQYF

v_gene: TRBV7-2
CDR3aa: CASSPRGTTTGELFF

v_gene: TRBV19
CDR3aa: CASSTFPRGSYEQYF

v_gene: TRBV25-1
CDR3aa: CASSERKSREQFF

v_gene: TRBV12-3/TRBV12-4
CDR3aa: CASSQDGDTQYF

v_gene: TRBV29-1
CDR3aa: CSGVGWETQYF

v_gene: TRBV6-4
CDR3aa: CASTDGRDRGAFAYGYTF

v_gene: TRBV7-2
CDR3aa: CASSRGGRVDTQYF

v_gene: TRBV3-1
CDR3aa: CASSQSSHEQFF

v_gene: TRBV27
CDR3aa: CASGDPYNSPLHF

v_gene: TRBV11-2
CDR3aa: CASSLSSSATGTQYF

v_gene: TRBV19
CDR3aa: CASSFTGREQFF

v_gene: TRBV5-1
CDR3aa: CASSSPPGLAGIYNEQFF

v_gene: TRBV11-1
CDR3aa: CASSSYPLFGLRQEYEQYF

v_gene: TRBV7-2
CDR3aa: CASSLKVGQPQHF

v_gene: TRBV30
CDR3aa: CAATQGTVAETQYF

v_gene: TRBV7-7
CDR3aa: CASSSGGGTDTQYF

v_gene: TRBV20-1
CDR3aa: CSARQPNYGYTF

v_gene: TRBV12-3/TRBV12-4
CDR3aa: CASSSARASRLGGEAFF

v_gene: TRBV19
CDR3aa: CASSIWGSSYNEQFF

v_gene: TRBV7-9
CDR3aa: CASSIGGAAEAFF

v_gene: TRBV18
CDR3aa: CASSPNKILSYNSPLHF

v_gene: TRBV28
CDR3aa: CASSLLDSSYEQYF

v_gene: TRBV7-2
CDR3aa: CASSGIGLFDTQYF

v_gene: TRBV29-1
CDR3aa: CSAYPPEAFF

v_gene: TRBV4-1
CDR3aa: CASSQGQPSTEAFF

v_gene: TRBV18
CDR3aa: CASSPTPGTGGRNEQFF

v_gene: TRBV20-1
CDR3aa: CSARDDLQVGYGYTF

v_gene: TRBV7-2
CDR3aa: CTSSLAGELETQYF

v_gene: TRBV7-9
CDR3aa: CASSLVVSGIPKELFF

v_gene: TRBV19
CDR3aa: CASSASGQIYEQYF

v_gene: TRBV2
CDR3aa: CASSLGNSNEKLFF

v_gene: TRBV25-1
CDR3aa: CASSGTPPGEAFF

v_gene: TRBV6-2/TRBV6-3
CDR3aa: CASSYRETLTYEQYF

v_gene: TRBV29-1
CDR3aa: CSVARGTEAFF

v_gene: TRBV15
CDR3aa: CATSRGRNVLGDTQYF

v_gene: TRBV27
CDR3aa: CASSLGTGWALADEQFF

v_gene: TRBV6-2/TRBV6-3
CDR3aa: CASSYSVSGANVLTF

v_gene: TRBV27
CDR3aa: CASGPLVGAYEQYF

v_gene: TRBV7-6
CDR3aa: CASSLTPGLINEKLFF

v_gene: TRBV7-2
CDR3aa: CASSFTRDTDTQYF

v_gene: TRBV18
CDR3aa: CASSPAEFANYGYTF

v_gene: TRBV28
CDR3aa: CASRQRGQGLSYEQYF

v_gene: TRBV6-5
CDR3aa: CASTTLKSLPLNTEAFF

v_gene: TRBV9
CDR3aa: CASSAPVDGQRLLNTEAFF

v_gene: TRBV28
CDR3aa: CASRARKDTLYEQYF

v_gene: TRBV10-2
CDR3aa: CASKERGLGEQYF

v_gene: TRBV12-5
CDR3aa: CATGTERGIQYF

v_gene: TRBV12-3/TRBV12-4
CDR3aa: CASRGTDIGTDTQYF

v_gene: TRBV7-9
CDR3aa: CASSSITTSGGVTDTQYF

v_gene: TRBV6-2/TRBV6-3
CDR3aa: CASRDNLNYGYTF

v_gene: TRBV6-5
CDR3aa: CASSAHPTLYEQYF

v_gene: TRBV5-1
CDR3aa: CASSLGREYEQYF

v_gene: TRBV6-2/TRBV6-3
CDR3aa: CASRAGGAGTEAFF